This TCR beta chain emerged from a study of stem cell transplantation in POMP-related autoinflammatory disease. Study at large: CD8+ T cells were low and CD4+ cells naive-skewed before transplant.

PRAID featured immunodeficiency plus autoinflammation. Germline assignment: CDR1 LGHNA and CDR2 YNFKEQ. CDR3 size: 17 residues. V lost 1 base to trimming and J lost 5 bases, with 17 bases between them. Sequencing was performed with immunoSEQ multiplex PCR; in TCRdb, only in-frame clones are kept and a portion is missing. The data contain tens of thousands of clones, approximately 90% of them singletons. This sample comprised CD4+ T cells from PBMCs, obtained after stem cell transplantation. This chain links TRBV4-2 with TRBJ1-4; no clear D. This receptor was taken from a human patient with POMP-related autoinflammation and immune dysregulation (PRAID). Some T cells may trace back to the graft donor. The CDR3 DNA sequence: TGTGCCAGCAGCCAAGGAGTGGTAGCAGGACCGAATGAAAAACTGTTTTTT. This gives the protein CASSQGVVAGPNEKLFF.